The 26 T cell receptor beta chains below come from one sample, sequenced in a study of tissue T cells after allogeneic stem cell transplantation. Profiled with immunoSEQ multiplex PCR; TCRdb holds only in-frame clones, not every one. Seen here are 17,000 or so clones, approximately 70% observed once, and the top ten hold around 0.93%. Sequenced input: spleen. These receptors were collected from a female BALB/c mouse in good health. MHC haplotype: H2-d.

This clone showed up just once. Mouse gene names and germline throughout. The read finishes 1 residue shy of the CDR3 end, and the germline J gene is used to complete it. The chain carries TRBV13-2 and TRBJ1-3, with D unclear. This CDR3 comprises 14 residues. Germline V CDR1 and CDR2: NNHNN, SYGAGS (reference sequence). The ends were cut back, 4 bases at V and 0 bases at J, with 8 bases in the middle. The CDR3 sequence: CASGNKNSGNTLYF. Partial CDR3 DNA: TGTGCCAGCGGTAACAAAAATTCTGGAAATACGCTCTAT.

A remark on this clone: Gene names denote mouse genes. The CDR3 here is CASSLSGGKDTQYF. Incomplete CDR3 DNA: TGTGCTAGCAGTTTATCTGGGGGGAAGGACACCCAGTAC. This chain connects TRBV29 to TRBJ2-5, with 7 bases matching TRBD2. With the read ending 1 residue before the CDR3 end, the germline J gene is used to fill in that end. Germline-derived CDR1 and CDR2 are MSHET and SYDVDS. The CDR3 has 14 amino acids. J lost 6 bases, V lost 0 bases, and 3 bases had no gene match.

This clone was picked up a small number of times. The genes are named according to mouse. The CDR3 end is not reached by the read, which stops 1 residue before it; the germline J gene fills it in. The gene calls are TRBV29 and TRBJ1-5; D might be TRBD1 (5 bases). The CDR3 runs 14 residues. CDR1 is MSHET and CDR2 is SYDVDS in the germline V gene. Trimming cost V 3 bases and J 5 bases, with 11 bases left between them. The sequenced CDR3 bases are TGTGCTAGCAGTTTCGGCAGGGAGGACCAGGCTCCGCTT. Translation: CASSFGREDQAPL. The CDR3 as a whole reads CASSFGREDQAPLF. Filled out from reference TRBV29 and TRBJ1-5, the complete variable domain reads DMKVTQMPRYLIKRMGENVLLECGQDMSHETMYWYRQDPGLGLQLIYISYDVDSNSEGDIPKGYRVSRKKREHFSLILDSAKTNQTSVYFCASSFGREDQAPLFGEGTRLSVL.

About this clone: Gene and germline names: mouse. CDR3 DNA (partial): TGCACCTGCAGTGCGGACAGGGGGTCCTATAATTCGCCCCTCTAC. Its translation: CTCSADRGSYNSPLY. The entire CDR3 reads CTCSADRGSYNSPLYF. The chain combines TRBV1 with TRBJ1-6; 10 positions agree with TRBD1. The read stops 1 residue short of the end of the CDR3; the missing end is completed from the germline J gene. TRBJ1-6 is an ORF for which the function is uncertain. This CDR3 contains 16 residues. Trimming cost V 3 bases and J 1 base; bases outside gene matches: 0. Germline V gives CDR1 NSQYPW, CDR2 LRSPGD (reference sequence).

In the case of this clone: Gene names are the mouse ones. The sequenced fragment ends 1 residue before the CDR3 boundary, so the rest is inferred from the germline J gene. The V gene is TRBV31, the J gene TRBJ2-2, with no clear D. The CDR3 runs to 13 residues. Germline values: CDR1 GKSSPN, CDR2 SITVG. The V and J ends lost 0 bases and 4 bases respectively, with 6 bases between them. CDR3 sequence reads: CAWSLSPTGQLYF. The part of the CDR3 DNA that was read is TGTGCCTGGAGTCTCAGCCCCACCGGGCAGCTCTAC.

As regards this clone: Mouse germline and gene names are used. The read finishes 1 residue shy of the CDR3 end, and the germline J gene is used to complete it. V usage is TRBV19 and J usage is TRBJ2-4; 7 bases fit TRBD2. The junction had 1 base not matched to a gene; V was cut back by 3 bases and J by 0 bases. The germline V gene encodes CDR1 FNHDT and CDR2 SITEND (reference sequence). The CDR3 has 14 residues. The CDR3 sequence: CASSRLGSQNTLYF. CDR3 DNA (partial): TGTGCCAGCAGTAGACTGGGTAGTCAAAACACCTTGTAC.

This clone occurred a few times. The germline and genes are mouse ones. The covered CDR3 bases are TGTGCCAGCAGTATTCCACATTCTGGAAATACGCTCTAT. Translating gives CASSIPHSGNTLY. The whole CDR3 sequence reads CASSIPHSGNTLYF. The rearrangement uses TRBV19 and TRBJ1-3, with D unresolved. The sequence runs out 1 residue before the end of the CDR3; the remainder is reconstructed from the germline J gene. The V gene's germline CDR1 is FNHDT and CDR2 SITEND (reference sequence). V gave up 2 bases and J gave up 0 bases, with 6 bases separating them. The CDR3 extends over 14 amino acids. The whole variable domain, filled in from reference TRBV19 and TRBJ1-3, reads GGIITQTPKFLIGQEGQKLTLKCQQNFNHDTMYWYRQDSGKGLRLIYYSITENDLQKGDLSEGYDASREKKSSFSLTVTSAQKNEMAVFLCASSIPHSGNTLYFGEGSRLIVV.

Worth noting for this clone: Here the gene names and germline are mouse. The read gets to within 1 residue of the CDR3 end, and the germline J gene fills in the rest. This rearrangement joins TRBV29 to TRBJ2-5; 8 nucleotides agree with TRBD1. V was clipped by 5 bases and J by 4 bases; unmatched bases: 5. The CDR3 is 14 residues long. The germline gives CDR1 MSHET, CDR2 SYDVDS. The covered CDR3 bases are TGTGCTAGCAGTACGCGGACAGGGAAAGACACCCAGTAC. The encoded protein is CASSTRTGKDTQY. The whole CDR3 reads CASSTRTGKDTQYF.

To note about this clone: The genes are named according to mouse. The CDR3 end is not reached by the read, which stops 1 residue before it; the germline J gene fills it in. The chain joins TRBV13-2 to TRBJ2-1; 11 bases match TRBD2. The germline V gene encodes CDR1 NNHNN and CDR2 SYGAGS (reference sequence). V lost 3 bases, J lost 3 bases, and 5 bases stayed unmatched. This CDR3 has 16 residues. CDR3 amino acids: CASGAFDWGGYAEQFF. The CDR3 bases that were read are TGTGCCAGCGGTGCCTTCGACTGGGGGGGCTATGCTGAGCAGTTC.

This clone showed up just a few times. Gene labels here are mouse ones. Read data end 1 residue before the CDR3 end; the end is taken from the germline J gene. The rearrangement links TRBV13-1 to TRBJ2-7; 9 bases are shared with TRBD2. CDR1 is NSHNY and CDR2 is SYGAGN in the germline V gene. The CDR3 length is 15 residues. V trimming: 1 base; J trimming: 3 bases; junction bases outside the gene matches: 5. The CDR3 region is CASSDPAGGVYEQYF. The covered CDR3 bases are TGTGCCAGCAGTGATCCGGCTGGGGGGGTCTATGAACAGTAC.

This clone was observed a few times. Genes and germline come from the mouse. The read ends 1 residue before the CDR3 terminus; that terminus is restored from the germline J gene. The chain is built from TRBV2 and TRBJ2-2; D perhaps matches TRBD2 (6 bases). V was shortened by 0 bases and J by 1 base, with 6 bases between the two germline ends. CDR3 size: 15 residues. Germline V gene sequence: CDR1 LGHNA, CDR2 YSYQKL. The CDR3: CASSQDWGNTGQLYF. The CDR3 bases that were read are TGTGCCAGCAGCCAAGACTGGGGAAACACCGGGCAGCTCTAC.

Concerning this clone: Genes and germline are mouse. Read coverage stops 1 residue before the CDR3 terminus; the germline J gene supplies the remainder. The V call is TRBV13-2, the J call TRBJ1-1; TRBD1 agrees at 9 bases. This CDR3 is built from 15 residues. After removal of 0 bases from V and 3 bases from J, the junction contained 3 bases not matched to a gene. CDR1 and CDR2 (germline): NNHNN, SYGAGS (reference sequence). This chain's CDR3 is CASGDAQGADTEVFF. The part of the CDR3 DNA that was read is TGTGCCAGCGGTGATGCACAGGGGGCGGACACAGAAGTCTTC.

Regarding this clone: Mouse gene names and germline throughout. With the read ending 1 residue before the CDR3 end, the germline J gene is used to fill in that end. J is TRBJ2-4 and V is TRBV19; D unclear. CDR1 is FNHDT and CDR2 is SITEND in the germline V gene (reference sequence). V lost 5 bases and J 4 bases, leaving 5 bases between the germline ends. The CDR3 length is 11 residues. The covered CDR3 bases are TGTGCCAGCAGAACAAAAAACACCTTGTAC. Translated: CASRTKNTLY. The whole CDR3 sequence reads CASRTKNTLYF.

Details on this clone: Gene names and germline match the mouse. The read finishes 1 residue shy of the CDR3 end, and the germline J gene is used to complete it. The rearrangement uses TRBV13-3 and TRBJ2-7, with 11 bases identical to TRBD2. Germline CDR1 reads NNHDY; CDR2 reads SYVADS. Trimming cost V 4 bases and J 6 bases; bases outside gene matches: 3. The CDR3 has 13 residues. Partial CDR3 DNA: TGTGCCAGCAGTAGGGACTGGGGGTTTGAACAGTAC. It is translated as CASSRDWGFEQY. In full, the CDR3 reads CASSRDWGFEQYF.

Notes on this clone: The gene names given are mouse names. With the read ending 1 residue before the CDR3 end, the germline J gene is used to fill in that end. The J gene is TRBJ1-3, the V gene TRBV13-2; D is possibly TRBD1 (6 bases). The CDR3 has 14 amino acids. V gave up 6 bases and J gave up 0 bases, with 10 bases separating them. Per the germline V gene, CDR1 is NNHNN and CDR2 is SYGAGS (reference sequence). The CDR3 sequence: CASDRDNSGNTLYF. CDR3 DNA, as far as it was read: TGTGCCAGCGACCGGGACAATTCTGGAAATACGCTCTAT.

About this clone itself: Genes and germline are mouse. This CDR3 is also generated by other DNA sequences in the sample. The CDR3 reads CASSYGQNTLYF. The CDR3 DNA, read in part, is TGTGCCAGCAGCTATGGGCAGAACACCTTGTAC. The rearrangement links TRBV4 to TRBJ2-4; D is uncertain. The DNA ends 1 residue before the CDR3 does, and the rest of the CDR3 is filled in from the germline J gene. The CDR3 has 12 amino acids. V was trimmed by 3 bases and J by 6 bases, leaving 7 bases between them. Germline V gene lookup returns CDR1 LGHDT and CDR2 YNNKQL (reference sequence).

Comments on this clone: The listed genes are named as in mouse. The sequenced fragment ends 1 residue before the CDR3 boundary, so the rest is inferred from the germline J gene. The V and J genes are TRBV5 and TRBJ1-3, with 7 bases aligning to TRBD1. Germline CDR1 reads LGHNA; CDR2 reads YNLKQL (reference sequence). J lost 4 bases, V lost 3 bases, and 3 bases had no gene match. The CDR3 length is 14 residues. The CDR3 DNA, read in part, is TGTGCCAGCAGCCACCCAGGGGGAGGAAATACGCTCTAT. Translating gives CASSHPGGGNTLY. The whole CDR3 protein reads CASSHPGGGNTLYF.

Details on this clone: The genes and germline here are from mouse. The read comes to an end 1 residue before the CDR3 does, leaving the germline J gene to fill in the end. The J gene is TRBJ2-5, the V gene TRBV19; D might be TRBD1 or TRBD2, each matching 5 bases. The CDR3 consists of 14 residues. The V end was cut by 2 bases, the J end by 1 base, with 8 bases between. Germline V gene lookup returns CDR1 FNHDT and CDR2 SITEND (reference sequence). The covered CDR3 bases are TGTGCCAGCAGTATGAGGGACCACCAAGACACCCAGTAC. Translation gives CASSMRDHQDTQY. The whole CDR3 protein reads CASSMRDHQDTQYF.

Concerning this clone itself: Genes and germline come from the mouse. The read ends 1 residue early relative to the CDR3; the germline J gene fills the gap. The chain is built from TRBV19 and TRBJ1-6; 8 bases fit TRBD1. TRBJ1-6 is flagged as an ORF with uncertain function. CDR1 is FNHDT, CDR2 SITEND, per germline (reference sequence). The CDR3 is 15 amino acids. Trimming removed 2 bases from V and 3 bases from J; junction bases left unmatched: 1. The DNA read from the CDR3 is TGTGCCAGCAGTATCGACAGGGGCTATAATTCGCCCCTCTAC. This translates into CASSIDRGYNSPLY. The CDR3 as a whole reads CASSIDRGYNSPLYF.

About this clone: Genes and germline come from the mouse. The read comes to an end 1 residue before the CDR3 does, leaving the germline J gene to fill in the end. The chain couples TRBV29 to TRBJ2-3; 7 nucleotides line up with TRBD1. V shed 4 bases and J 0 bases; nucleotides not matched to a gene: 10. Germline loops: CDR1 MSHET, CDR2 SYDVDS. This CDR3 comprises 17 residues. The CDR3 bases that were read are TGTGCTAGCAGTTCAAACCGGGGGACAGCTAGTGCAGAAACGCTGTAT. It yields the protein CASSSNRGTASAETLY. The entire CDR3 protein is CASSSNRGTASAETLYF.

Turning to this clone: All gene names here are mouse names. The CDR3 is cut off 1 residue early in the read; its end comes from the germline J gene. The rearrangement links TRBV13-2 to TRBJ1-4, with D unresolved. From germline, CDR1 is NNHNN and CDR2 SYGAGS (reference sequence). The CDR3 loop spans 12 amino acids. The germline V and J ends were trimmed by 2 bases and 4 bases, with 3 bases remaining between them. The CDR3 protein is CASGDVNERLFF. The part of the CDR3 DNA that was read is TGTGCCAGCGGTGACGTCAACGAAAGATTATTT.

Of note for this clone: Germline and genes here are mouse. CDR3 DNA (partial): TGTGCCAGCACTGGGACAGGGACAAACACCGGGCAGCTCTAC. This sequence encodes CASTGTGTNTGQLY. The full CDR3 protein reads CASTGTGTNTGQLYF. This chain uses TRBV13-1 with TRBJ2-2; 9 bases fit TRBD1. The read ends 1 residue shy of where the CDR3 ends; the end is completed using the germline J gene. Germline V gives CDR1 NSHNY, CDR2 SYGAGN. V gave up 6 bases and J gave up 0 bases; unmatched junction bases: 3. CDR3 length: 15 residues.

For this clone: The listed genes are named as in mouse. Read data end 1 residue before the CDR3 end; the end is taken from the germline J gene. The genes are TRBV13-2 and TRBJ2-7; TRBD2 might be the D (7 bases). Germline V gives CDR1 NNHNN, CDR2 SYGAGS (reference sequence). V lost 0 bases to trimming and J lost 0 bases, with 10 bases between them. This CDR3 contains 15 residues. The CDR3 region is CASGDEGGSSYEQYF. The DNA read from the CDR3 is TGTGCCAGCGGTGATGAGGGGGGGAGCTCCTATGAACAGTAC.

This clone occurred a few times. The listed genes are named as in mouse. The missing CDR3 end, 1 residue past where the read stops, is filled in from the germline J gene. This chain connects TRBV4 to TRBJ2-7; 8 nucleotides line up with TRBD2. Germline V gene lookup returns CDR1 LGHDT and CDR2 YNNKQL (reference sequence). This CDR3 has 14 residues. Losses at the gene ends were 5 bases for V and 4 bases for J; bases not matched to a gene: 7. The CDR3 region is CASSTGGAGYEQYF. The sequenced CDR3 bases are TGTGCCAGCAGCACGGGGGGGGCGGGTTATGAACAGTAC.

With respect to this clone: Mouse names are used for the genes. The read is 1 residue too short to cover the CDR3 end, so that end is filled in from the germline J gene. The J gene is TRBJ1-6, the V gene TRBV13-2, with D unclear. TRBJ1-6 is treated as an ORF (open reading frame) with a function not yet certain. This CDR3 is 15 amino acids long. The germline V gene has CDR1 NNHNN and CDR2 SYGAGS (reference sequence). The V end was cut by 3 bases, the J end by 0 bases, with 7 bases between. This CDR3 is CASGARNSYNSPLYF. The CDR3 bases that were read are TGTGCCAGCGGTGCAAGGAATTCCTATAATTCGCCCCTCTAC.

The table lists this clone with a count of one. Genes and germline come from the mouse. The read terminates 1 residue ahead of where the CDR3 ends, so the germline J gene completes it. The chain is built from TRBV13-2 and TRBJ1-1; TRBD1 aligns across 12 bases. Germline assignment: CDR1 NNHNN and CDR2 SYGAGS (reference sequence). Germline trimming cut 5 bases from V and 4 bases from J; bases unmatched to any gene: 3. The CDR3 has 14 residues. Incomplete CDR3 DNA: TGTGCCAGCGGGGGGACAGGGGGCGGCACAGAAGTCTTC. Translated, it gives CASGGTGGGTEVF. The complete CDR3 sequence is CASGGTGGGTEVFF.